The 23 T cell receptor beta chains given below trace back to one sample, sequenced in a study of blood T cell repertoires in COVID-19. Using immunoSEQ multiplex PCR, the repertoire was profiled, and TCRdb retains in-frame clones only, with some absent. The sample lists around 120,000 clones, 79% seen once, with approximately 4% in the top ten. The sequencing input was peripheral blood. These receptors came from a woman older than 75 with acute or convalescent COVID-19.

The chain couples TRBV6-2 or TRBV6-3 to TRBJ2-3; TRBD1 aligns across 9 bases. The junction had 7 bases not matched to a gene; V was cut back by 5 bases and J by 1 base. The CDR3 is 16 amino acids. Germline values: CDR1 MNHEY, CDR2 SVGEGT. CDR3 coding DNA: TGTGCCAGCAGTCTCAACCGGGACAGGGGCACAGATACGCAGTATTTT. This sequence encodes CASSLNRDRGTDTQYF.

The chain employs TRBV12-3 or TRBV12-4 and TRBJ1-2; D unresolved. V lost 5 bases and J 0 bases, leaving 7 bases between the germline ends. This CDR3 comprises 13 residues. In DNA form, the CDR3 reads TGTGCCAGCAGTCCCGGGTCTAACTATGGCTACACCTTC. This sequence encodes CASSPGSNYGYTF.

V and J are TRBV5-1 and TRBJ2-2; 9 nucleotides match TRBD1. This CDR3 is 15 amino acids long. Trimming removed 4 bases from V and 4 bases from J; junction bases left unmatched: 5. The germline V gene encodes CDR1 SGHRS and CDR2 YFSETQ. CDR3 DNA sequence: TGCGCCAGCAGCACGGGACAGGGATCCACCGGGGAGCTGTTTTTT. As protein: CASSTGQGSTGELFF.

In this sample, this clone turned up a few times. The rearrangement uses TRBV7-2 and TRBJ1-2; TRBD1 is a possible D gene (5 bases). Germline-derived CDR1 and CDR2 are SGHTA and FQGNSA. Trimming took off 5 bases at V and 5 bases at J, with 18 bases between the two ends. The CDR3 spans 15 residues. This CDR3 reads CASSRDSGGGYGYTF. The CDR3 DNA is TGTGCCAGCAGCCGGGACTCGGGAGGAGGGTATGGCTACACCTTC.

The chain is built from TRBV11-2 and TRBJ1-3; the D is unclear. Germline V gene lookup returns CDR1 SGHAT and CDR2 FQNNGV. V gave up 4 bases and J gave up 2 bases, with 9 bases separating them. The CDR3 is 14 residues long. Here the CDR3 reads CASSSPRTGNTIYF. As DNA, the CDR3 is TGTGCCAGCAGCTCCCCCAGGACTGGAAACACCATATATTTT.

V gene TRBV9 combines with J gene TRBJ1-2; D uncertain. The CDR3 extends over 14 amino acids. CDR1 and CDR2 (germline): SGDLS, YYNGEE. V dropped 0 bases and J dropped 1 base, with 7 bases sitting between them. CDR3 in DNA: TGTGCCAGCAGCGTAGCTCCAGTTAACTATGGCTACACCTTC. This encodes CASSVAPVNYGYTF.

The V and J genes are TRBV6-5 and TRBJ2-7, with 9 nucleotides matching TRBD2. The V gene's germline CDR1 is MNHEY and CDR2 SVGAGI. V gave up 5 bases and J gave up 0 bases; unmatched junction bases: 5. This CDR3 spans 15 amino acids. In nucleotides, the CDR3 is TGTGCCAGCAGTATGAGACTAGCGGCCTCCTACGAGCAGTACTTC. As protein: CASSMRLAASYEQYF.

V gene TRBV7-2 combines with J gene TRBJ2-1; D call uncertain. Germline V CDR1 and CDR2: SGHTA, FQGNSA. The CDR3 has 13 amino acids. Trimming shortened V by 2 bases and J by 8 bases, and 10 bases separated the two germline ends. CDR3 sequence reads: CASSLLNIDEQFF. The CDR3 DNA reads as TGTGCCAGCAGCTTACTCAATATAGATGAGCAGTTCTTC. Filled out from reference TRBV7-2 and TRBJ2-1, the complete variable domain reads GAGVSQSPSNKVTEKGKDVELRCDPISGHTALYWYRQSLGQGLEFLIYFQGNSAPDKSGLPSDRFSAERTGGSVSTLTIQRTQQEDSAVYLCASSLLNIDEQFFGPGTRLTVL.

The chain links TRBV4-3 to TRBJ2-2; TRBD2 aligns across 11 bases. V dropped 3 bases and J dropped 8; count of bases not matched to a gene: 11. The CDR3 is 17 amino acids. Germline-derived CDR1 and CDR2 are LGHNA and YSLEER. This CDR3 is CASSHPGTSGPRGELFF. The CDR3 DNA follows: TGCGCCAGCAGCCATCCCGGGACTAGCGGCCCCAGGGGGGAGCTGTTTTTT.

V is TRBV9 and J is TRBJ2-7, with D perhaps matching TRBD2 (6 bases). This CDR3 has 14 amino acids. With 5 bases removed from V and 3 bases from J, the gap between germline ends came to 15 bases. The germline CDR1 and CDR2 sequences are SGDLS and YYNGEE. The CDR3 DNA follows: TGTGCCAGCAGTGCGGGACTGGAATACTACGAGCAGTACTTC. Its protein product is CASSAGLEYYEQYF. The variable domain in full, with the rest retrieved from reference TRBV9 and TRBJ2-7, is DSGVTQTPKHLITATGQRVTLRCSPRSGDLSVYWYQQSLDQGLQFLIQYYNGEERAKGNILERFSAQQFPDLHSELNLSSLELGDSALYFCASSAGLEYYEQYFGPGTRLTVT.

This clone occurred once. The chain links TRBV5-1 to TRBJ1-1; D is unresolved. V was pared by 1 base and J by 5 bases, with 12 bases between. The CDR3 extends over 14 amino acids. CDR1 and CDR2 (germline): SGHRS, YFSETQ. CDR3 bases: TGCGCCAGCAGCTTGACGGGAAGGGAAACTGAAGCTTTCTTT. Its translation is CASSLTGRETEAFF.

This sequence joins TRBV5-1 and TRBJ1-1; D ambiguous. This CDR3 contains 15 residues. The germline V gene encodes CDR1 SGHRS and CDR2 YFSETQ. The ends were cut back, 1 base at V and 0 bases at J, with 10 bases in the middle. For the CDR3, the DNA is TGCGCCAGCAGCTTGCAAGCCCCCATGAACACTGAAGCTTTCTTT. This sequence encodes CASSLQAPMNTEAFF.

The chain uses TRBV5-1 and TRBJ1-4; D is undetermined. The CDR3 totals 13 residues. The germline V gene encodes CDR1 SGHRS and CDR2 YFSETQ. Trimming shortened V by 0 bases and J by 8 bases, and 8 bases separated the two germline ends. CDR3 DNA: TGCGCCAGCAGCTTGGGAGTACAGGAAAAACTGTTTTTT. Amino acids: CASSLGVQEKLFF.

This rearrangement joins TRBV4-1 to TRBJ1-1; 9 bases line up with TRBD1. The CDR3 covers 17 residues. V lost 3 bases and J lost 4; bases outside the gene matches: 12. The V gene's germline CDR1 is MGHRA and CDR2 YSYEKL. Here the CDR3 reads CASSQVVTGGFGTEAFF. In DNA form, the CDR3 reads TGCGCCAGCAGCCAGGTTGTGACAGGGGGGTTTGGCACTGAAGCTTTCTTT.

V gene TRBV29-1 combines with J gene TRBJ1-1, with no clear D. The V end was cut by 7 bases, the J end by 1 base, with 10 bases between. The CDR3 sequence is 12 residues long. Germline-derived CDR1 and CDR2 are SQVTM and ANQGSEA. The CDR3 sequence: CSAETRNTEAFF. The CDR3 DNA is TGCAGCGCCGAAACAAGGAACACTGAAGCTTTCTTT.

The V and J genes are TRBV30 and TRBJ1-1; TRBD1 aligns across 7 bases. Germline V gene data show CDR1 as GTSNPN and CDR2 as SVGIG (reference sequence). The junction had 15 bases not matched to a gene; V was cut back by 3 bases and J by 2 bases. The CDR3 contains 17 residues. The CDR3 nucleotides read TGTGCCTGGAGACCCCCGGCGGGCAGGGGGGTAAACACTGAAGCTTTCTTT. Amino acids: CAWRPPAGRGVNTEAFF.

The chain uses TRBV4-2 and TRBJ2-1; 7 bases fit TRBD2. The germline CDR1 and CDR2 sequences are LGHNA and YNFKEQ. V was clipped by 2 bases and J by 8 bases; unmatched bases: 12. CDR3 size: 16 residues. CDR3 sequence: CASSQQPGLRNDEQFF. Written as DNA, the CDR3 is TGTGCCAGCAGCCAACAACCGGGACTAAGGAACGATGAGCAGTTCTTC.

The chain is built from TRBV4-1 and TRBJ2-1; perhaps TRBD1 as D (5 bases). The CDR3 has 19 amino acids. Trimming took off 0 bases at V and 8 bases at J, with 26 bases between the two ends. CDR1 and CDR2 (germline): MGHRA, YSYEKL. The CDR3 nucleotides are TGCGCCAGCAGCCAAGATCTTTGGGGCGTGCGGAAAGCGTTCCATGAGCAGTTCTTC. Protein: CASSQDLWGVRKAFHEQFF.

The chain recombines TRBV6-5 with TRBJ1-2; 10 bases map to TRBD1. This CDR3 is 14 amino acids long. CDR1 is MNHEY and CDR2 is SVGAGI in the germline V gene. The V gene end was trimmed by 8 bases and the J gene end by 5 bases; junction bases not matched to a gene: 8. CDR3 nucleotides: TGTGCCAGCGCAATCCGGGACAGGGGATATGGCTACACCTTC. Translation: CASAIRDRGYGYTF.

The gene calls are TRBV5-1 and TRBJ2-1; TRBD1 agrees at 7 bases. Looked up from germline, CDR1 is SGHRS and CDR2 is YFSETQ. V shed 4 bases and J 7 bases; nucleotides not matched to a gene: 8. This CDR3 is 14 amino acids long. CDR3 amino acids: CASSPRTGRNEQFF. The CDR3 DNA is TGCGCCAGCAGCCCGAGGACAGGCCGAAATGAGCAGTTCTTC.

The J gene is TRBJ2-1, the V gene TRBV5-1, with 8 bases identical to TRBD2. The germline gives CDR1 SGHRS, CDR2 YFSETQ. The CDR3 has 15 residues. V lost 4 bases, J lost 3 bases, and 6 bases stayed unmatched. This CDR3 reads CASSPGRADYNEQFF. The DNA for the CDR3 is TGCGCCAGCAGCCCCGGGAGGGCGGACTACAATGAGCAGTTCTTC.

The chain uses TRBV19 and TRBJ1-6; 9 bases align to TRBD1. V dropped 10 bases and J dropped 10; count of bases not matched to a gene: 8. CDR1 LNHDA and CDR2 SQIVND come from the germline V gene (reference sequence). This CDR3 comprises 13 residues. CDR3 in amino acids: CATMGQGESPLHF. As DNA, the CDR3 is TGTGCCACCATGGGACAGGGAGAATCACCCCTCCACTTT.

The CDR3, as DNA: TGTGCCAGCAGTGTGATGGCAGGATCAACTAATGAAAAACTGTTTTTT. Amino acids: CASSVMAGSTNEKLFF. This rearrangement joins TRBV2 to TRBJ1-4; D is uncertain. With 4 bases removed from V and 0 bases from J, the gap between germline ends came to 12 bases. CDR1 is SNHLY, CDR2 FYNNEI, per germline. CDR3 length equals 16 residues.